This T cell receptor beta chain was observed in a study of CD8 T cells in Susac syndrome. Whole-study context: The Susac syndrome patients were therapy-naive, on corticosteroids, or on intravenous immunoglobulin alone at blood draw.

The recently defined diagnostic criteria for definite or probable disease were met by the Susac syndrome patients. The RNA input was roughly 0.45 to 1 ug, and it was reverse transcribed with random hexamers. An immunoSEQ multiplex PCR generated amplified TCR beta CDR3 products spanning 54 Vbeta and 13 Jbeta. MiXCR, run by TCRdb on the immunoSEQ multiplex PCR reads, gives a single entry per CDR3 protein. The sample lists tens of thousands of distinct CDR3 sequences; roughly 91% were seen once. V gave up 4 bases and J gave up 7 bases, with 19 bases separating them. CDR1 is KGHDR, CDR2 SFDVKD, per germline. The CDR3 covers 15 residues.

The V gene is TRBV24-1, the J gene TRBJ2-7; perhaps TRBD1 as D (7 bases). Sequencing input: CD4+ T cells from PBMCs. This TCR was recovered from a human donor with Susac syndrome. CDR3 DNA sequence: TGTGCCACCAGTGAGGGAGGATCGGCAGGGGGGGAGCAGTACTTC. Translation: CATSEGGSAGGEQYF.